A selection of T cell receptor beta chains follows, all from one sample in a study of cytotoxic CD8 clonotypes in ibrutinib-treated CLL. TCRdb's copy holds only in-frame clones and misses some; the assay was immunoSEQ multiplex PCR. The table lists roughly 250,000 clones, 70% of them singletons, with less than 20% in the top ten. Sequenced material: PBMCs, taken after 24 months of ibrutinib treatment. These receptors were taken from a human donor with chronic lymphocytic leukemia. Both conserved end residues are part of each CDR3. A D gene is named only where the DNA matches it firmly. Some rows have no size entry. The others give once, few or many, or a class for an expanded clone.

d_gene,abundance,j_gene,v_gene,CDR3aa,CDR3nt
-,-,TRBJ2-3,TRBV19,CASSMGVGGKGTDTQYF,TGTGCCAGTAGTATGGGGGTCGGCGGGAAGGGCACAGATACGCAGTATTTT
-,-,TRBJ2-3,TRBV4-3,CASSQDSAGASTDTQYF,TGCGCCAGCAGCCAAGATTCGGCGGGCGCTAGCACAGATACGCAGTATTTT
-,once,TRBJ1-3,TRBV15,CATSRDLDGSGNTIYF,TGTGCCACCAGCAGAGATCTGGACGGCTCTGGAAACACCATATATTTT
-,few,TRBJ2-7,TRBV9,CASSVEDGNRAYEQYF,TGTGCCAGCAGCGTTGAGGACGGGAACAGGGCGTACGAGCAGTACTTC
-,-,TRBJ1-2,TRBV9,CASSVEGRPTMRGYTF,TGTGCCAGCAGCGTAGAGGGGCGACCGACAATGCGAGGCTACACCTTC
TRBD2,-,TRBJ2-5,TRBV9,CASSVGTSGSQETQYF,TGTGCCAGCAGCGTCGGGACTAGCGGTTCCCAAGAGACCCAGTACTTC
TRBD2,-,TRBJ2-1,TRBV2,CASSEVSGRDNEQFF,TGTGCCAGCAGTGAAGTTAGCGGGAGGGACAATGAGCAGTTCTTC
-,-,TRBJ1-1,TRBV11-2,CASSLLVEYNTEAFF,TGTGCCAGCAGCTTACTCGTGGAGTATAACACTGAAGCTTTCTTT
-,-,TRBJ2-7,TRBV23-1,CASQGGEQYF,TGCGCCAGTCAAGGGGGCGAGCAGTACTTC
-,once,TRBJ2-3,TRBV30,CALAQGADTQYF,TGTGCCCTAGCACAGGGAGCAGATACGCAGTATTTT
TRBD1,-,TRBJ2-2,TRBV5-4,CASSNDRGTDTGELFF,TGTGCCAGCAGCAACGACAGGGGGACGGACACCGGGGAGCTGTTTTTT
-,-,TRBJ2-1,TRBV6-6,CASSYPGFEQFF,TGTGCCAGCAGTTACCCGGGATTTGAGCAGTTCTTC
TRBD1,few,TRBJ2-7,TRBV27,CASSPPFGTGFADEQYF,TGTGCCAGCAGTCCGCCTTTTGGGACAGGGTTCGCGGACGAGCAGTACTTC
TRBD1,-,TRBJ2-1,TRBV4-2,CASSPRQGKDNEQFF,TGTGCCAGCAGCCCCCGACAGGGTAAGGACAATGAGCAGTTCTTC
-,-,TRBJ1-5,TRBV29-1,CSVVFASQDQPQHF,TGCAGCGTTGTATTTGCATCGCAGGATCAGCCCCAGCATTTT
-,-,TRBJ2-1,TRBV18,CASSPPSSSYNEQFF,TGTGCCAGCTCACCACCGTCGAGCTCCTACAATGAGCAGTTCTTC
TRBD1,-,TRBJ1-2,TRBV9,CASSEGTDYGHTF,TGTGCCAGCAGCGAGGGGACAGACTATGGCCACACCTTC
TRBD1,-,TRBJ2-2,TRBV2,CASSVGTGTGELFF,TGTGCCAGCAGTGTAGGGACAGGGACCGGGGAGCTGTTTTTT
-,-,TRBJ2-1,TRBV2,CASQGGAAYNEQFF,TGTGCCAGCCAGGGGGGGGCGGCCTACAATGAGCAGTTCTTC
-,-,TRBJ2-7,TRBV2,CASSEGGLYEQYF,TGTGCCAGCAGTGAGGGGGGACTCTACGAGCAGTACTTC
-,once,TRBJ1-2,TRBV27,CASSSEGSYMPNYGYTF,TGTGCCAGCAGCTCGGAGGGCAGCTATATGCCTAACTATGGCTACACCTTC
TRBD2,few,TRBJ2-1,TRBV5-6,CASSLELAGYNEQFF,TGTGCCAGCAGCTTGGAATTAGCGGGATACAATGAGCAGTTCTTC
TRBD2,-,TRBJ2-3,TRBV27,CASSLEGLGSDTQYF,TGTGCCAGCAGTTTAGAGGGACTAGGGTCAGATACGCAGTATTTT
-,-,TRBJ1-1,TRBV29-1,CSVRPGGNTEAFF,TGCAGCGTTAGGCCAGGAGGGAACACTGAAGCTTTCTTT
TRBD1,-,TRBJ1-5,TRBV6-5,CASRETGDSNQPQHF,TGTGCCAGCAGAGAGACAGGGGATAGCAATCAGCCCCAGCATTTT
-,-,TRBJ2-1,TRBV18,CASSFQTGNEQFF,TGTGCCAGCTCATTTCAGACCGGCAATGAGCAGTTCTTC
-,-,TRBJ2-1,TRBV29-1,CSVASGSEQFF,TGCAGCGTTGCCAGTGGGAGTGAGCAGTTCTTC
-,few,TRBJ2-7,TRBV20-1,CSARDVYEQYF,TGCAGTGCTAGAGATGTGTACGAGCAGTACTTC
-,-,TRBJ2-1,TRBV15,CATSRVGPEQFF,TGTGCCACCAGCAGAGTGGGTCCTGAGCAGTTCTTC
TRBD2,-,TRBJ2-1,TRBV19,CASSIAGGPYNEQFF,TGTGCCAGTAGTATAGCGGGAGGGCCTTACAATGAGCAGTTCTTC
-,few,TRBJ2-7,TRBV4-2,CASSLWGAYEQYF,TGTGCCAGTTCCCTTTGGGGCGCCTACGAGCAGTACTTC
-,-,TRBJ1-1,TRBV4-1,CASSQAGAEAFF,TGCGCCAGCAGCCAAGCGGGGGCTGAAGCTTTCTTT
-,-,TRBJ2-1,TRBV27,CASSIFQESLKGRYNEQFF,TGTGCCAGCAGCATATTCCAGGAGAGTCTGAAGGGACGTTACAATGAGCAGTTCTTC
TRBD1,-,TRBJ2-1,TRBV9,CASSVGGQGTNEQFF,TGTGCCAGCAGCGTAGGAGGACAGGGGACCAATGAGCAGTTCTTC
TRBD2,-,TRBJ2-2,TRBV27,CASKLAGGTGELFF,TGTGCCAGCAAGCTAGCGGGAGGCACCGGGGAGCTGTTTTTT
TRBD2,-,TRBJ2-3,TRBV9,CASSERSPAGADTQYF,TGTGCCAGCAGCGAAAGGAGCCCAGCGGGAGCAGATACGCAGTATTTT
-,-,TRBJ2-1,TRBV7-3,CASSQTSLPYNEQFF,TGTGCCAGCAGTCAAACTAGCCTCCCCTACAATGAGCAGTTCTTC
TRBD2,-,TRBJ2-7,TRBV9,CASSLGTSGTYEQYF,TGTGCCAGCAGCCTAGGGACTAGCGGGACCTACGAGCAGTACTTC
-,-,TRBJ2-7,TRBV4-2,CASSQVGTPVYEQYF,TGTGCCAGCAGCCAAGTAGGGACACCGGTCTACGAGCAGTACTTC
-,-,TRBJ1-4,TRBV27,CASSPTGTLGEKLFF,TGTGCCAGCAGTCCAACAGGGACACTCGGTGAAAAACTGTTTTTT
-,few,TRBJ2-5,TRBV7-8,CASSPRLVGIQETQYF,TGTGCCAGCAGCCCGCGACTAGTGGGGATCCAAGAGACCCAGTACTTC
-,few,TRBJ2-1,TRBV27,CASRRPTSEQFF,TGTGCCAGCAGACGACCCACAAGTGAGCAGTTCTTC
TRBD2,-,TRBJ2-3,TRBV10-1,CASSEGRTSGSPDTQYF,TGCGCCAGCAGTGAGGGTCGGACTAGCGGGAGTCCAGATACGCAGTATTTT
-,-,TRBJ2-7,TRBV7-2,CASSFKDGSYEQYF,TGTGCCAGCAGCTTTAAGGACGGATCCTACGAGCAGTACTTC